A selection of T cell receptor beta chains follows, all from one sample in a study of chemoradiotherapy in HPV16-positive cancers. The repertoire was sequenced with immunoSEQ multiplex PCR; TCRdb's copy has only in-frame clones and lacks some. The profile shows thousands of clones, 60% to 85% of them singletons. Sampling took place from a patient who underwent chemoradiotherapy. The source is a human donor with HPV-associated anogenital cancer. Each CDR3 is given with its conserved first and last residue. D genes are given only for firm matches. Not all rows give a size; the values are once, few, many and, for expanded clones, a class.

d_gene	j_gene	v_gene	abundance	CDR3aa	CDR3nt
TRBD2	TRBJ2-7	TRBV19	NA	CASSIVGTSGSYEQYF	TGTGCCAGTAGTATCGTGGGGACTAGCGGCTCCTACGAGCAGTACTTC
NA	TRBJ1-2	TRBV7-2	NA	CASSLAGASGYGYTF	TGTGCCAGCAGCTTAGCTGGGGCCTCGGGCTATGGCTACACCTTC
NA	TRBJ2-1	TRBV29-1	NA	CSVLRDHLDNEQFF	TGCAGCGTTCTCCGGGACCACCTTGACAATGAGCAGTTCTTC
NA	TRBJ1-3	TRBV6-1	NA	CASADLSGNTIYF	TGTGCCAGCGCAGACCTCTCTGGAAACACCATATATTTT
NA	TRBJ2-2	TRBV5-1	NA	CASSLAGDGGELFF	TGCGCCAGCAGCTTGGCTGGGGACGGCGGGGAGCTGTTTTTT
NA	TRBJ1-2	TRBV9	NA	CASSSRDGYGYTF	TGTGCCAGCAGCTCCCGGGACGGATATGGCTACACCTTC
NA	TRBJ1-3	TRBV9	NA	CASSVENTGTGNTIYF	TGTGCCAGCAGCGTAGAAAATACAGGGACTGGAAACACCATATATTTT
NA	TRBJ1-5	TRBV19	NA	CASSRSGDSNQPQHF	TGTGCCAGTAGCCGGTCCGGGGATAGCAATCAGCCCCAGCATTTT
NA	TRBJ2-7	TRBV7-2	NA	CASSLKRYEQYF	TGTGCCAGCAGCTTAAAACGGTACGAGCAGTACTTC
NA	TRBJ1-4	TRBV6-1	few	CASSTTENEKLFF	TGTGCCAGCAGTACGACAGAAAATGAAAAACTGTTTTTT